This T cell receptor (beta chain) came from a study of Ad26.COV2.S vaccination and SARS-CoV-2 variants. Study context: Ad26.COV2.S arm of COV1001 included the donor. The study gave Ad26.COV2.S intramuscularly, once or twice 56 days apart. Findings of the study overall: Similar non-spike TCR breadth was seen in vaccine and placebo recipients.

Treatment described: over 15 received Ad26.COV2.S at low or high dose, single or two shots; about five received placebo; per-sample allocation not given. Repertoires come from day 63 after the first vaccine or placebo injection. Aged 18-55 years, donor was enrolled in Boston in 2020. The germline V and J ends were trimmed by 3 bases and 1 base, with 12 bases remaining between them. The germline V gene encodes CDR1 DFQATT and CDR2 SNEGSKA (reference sequence). This CDR3 comprises 14 residues. Using immunoSEQ multiplex PCR, the repertoire was profiled, and TCRdb retains in-frame clones only, with some absent. This table has some 390,000 clones, approximately 90% appearing once. In regard to this clone: The antigen remains unidentified.

The sample was peripheral blood, taken in a trial of Ad26.COV2.S vaccine versus placebo. The clonotype originates from a person between 18 and 65 years old who received the Ad26.COV2.S COVID-19 vaccine or a placebo. The rearrangement links TRBV20-1 to TRBJ1-1, with D possibly matching TRBD1 (5 bases). CDR3 in amino acids: CSASSAGGNTEAFF. The CDR3, as DNA: TGCAGTGCTAGTTCTGCGGGGGGGAACACTGAAGCTTTCTTT.